Listed below are T cell receptor beta chains from one sample, sequenced in a study of regulatory and conventional T cells in RAG deficiency. Repertoires were generated with immunoSEQ multiplex PCR, while TCRdb's copy carries only in-frame clones and drops some. The sample yields 45,000 to 50,000 clones, 85% to 90% seen once. This sample was also put to use in a study of regulatory T cells.

Sequencing was performed on CD4+ effector T cells sorted from blood. These receptors all come from a human donor in good health. Both conserved end residues are part of each CDR3. The D gene is left open where the match is weak. The size field is filled for only some rows; it gives once, few, many or a size class.

V gene	D gene	clone size	J gene	CDR3 DNA	CDR3 protein
TRBV6-5	.	.	TRBJ1-1	TGTGCCAGCAGTCCCAGGGGGAACACTGAAGCTTTCTTT	CASSPRGNTEAFF
TRBV5-1	.	.	TRBJ2-7	TGCGCCAGCACCGACCGGAGGGGCTCCTACGAGCAGTACTTC	CASTDRRGSYEQYF
TRBV5-6	.	.	TRBJ2-7	TGTGCCAGCAGCTGGGAAGTTGGCCACGAGCAGTACTTC	CASSWEVGHEQYF
TRBV10-1	TRBD2	.	TRBJ2-1	TGCGCCAGCAGTGAGAGGCTAGCGGGGGTAAATGAGCAGTTCTTC	CASSERLAGVNEQFF
TRBV7-9	.	.	TRBJ2-7	TGTGCCAGCAGCTGGGGGCCTCAGGGCGAGCAGTACTTC	CASSWGPQGEQYF
TRBV15	.	.	TRBJ1-3	TGTGCCACCAGCAGAGATGGGGTTATCGGAAACACCATATATTTT	CATSRDGVIGNTIYF
TRBV6-5	TRBD1	.	TRBJ2-7	TGTGCCAGCAGTTACTCCGGGACAGGCGTTGTCTACGAGCAGTACTTC	CASSYSGTGVVYEQYF
TRBV11-2	.	.	TRBJ1-1	TGTGCCAGCAGCTTACGCCCTCGGCAGGATGACACTGAAGCTTTCTTT	CASSLRPRQDDTEAFF
TRBV30	.	.	TRBJ2-5	TGTGCCTGGAGTCGAGCTAATGGACGGAAAGAGACCCAGTACTTC	CAWSRANGRKETQYF
TRBV6-5	.	.	TRBJ1-1	TGTGCCAGCAGTTACGGACAGAAAACTGAAGCTTTCTTT	CASSYGQKTEAFF
TRBV6-5	.	.	TRBJ1-4	TGTGCCAGCAGTTACTCGACGGGCCGTCCTCGGGAAAAACTGTTTTTT	CASSYSTGRPREKLFF
TRBV14	TRBD2	.	TRBJ2-7	TGTGCCAGCAGCCACTTAGCGGGAGGCGGTTCCTACGAGCAGTACTTC	CASSHLAGGGSYEQYF
TRBV19	.	.	TRBJ2-3	TGTGCCAGTAACCCCAGGGTGGACACAGATACGCAGTATTTT	CASNPRVDTDTQYF
TRBV2	.	.	TRBJ1-1	TGTGCCAGCTTGCCAGATACGATGAACACTGAAGCTTTCTTT	CASLPDTMNTEAFF
TRBV6-5	.	.	TRBJ2-7	TGTGCCAGCAGTAATACCCCCTACGAGCAGTACTTC	CASSNTPYEQYF
TRBV6-5	TRBD1	.	TRBJ1-6	TGTGCCAGCGGGGACAGGGGGTTATCACCCCTCCACTTT	CASGDRGLSPLHF
TRBV7-9	.	.	TRBJ2-1	TGTGCCAGCAGCTTTGAGGGGGGCTCCTACAATGAGCAGTTCTTC	CASSFEGGSYNEQFF
TRBV10-2	.	.	TRBJ2-1	TGCGCCAGCAGTGAGGGGATGGGGCGGGCCTTCCGGGGGTATGAGCAGTTCTTC	CASSEGMGRAFRGYEQFF
TRBV28	TRBD1	.	TRBJ1-4	TGTGCCAGCAGCTCCCGGACAGGCCTCGGGGTAAAACTGTTTTTT	CASSSRTGLGVKLFF
TRBV19	TRBD1	.	TRBJ2-1	TGTGCCAGTAGTATAGAAGGGCCGGCGGACAGGGGGTACAATGAGCAGTTCTTC	CASSIEGPADRGYNEQFF
TRBV19	.	.	TRBJ1-1	TGTGCCAGTAGTATCCTAACGGGGGGGTTGGGGACTGAAGCTTTCTTT	CASSILTGGLGTEAFF
TRBV7-2	TRBD1	.	TRBJ1-6	TGTGCCAGCAGCATAGGACAGGGGGCGCGAGGGTCACCCCTCCACTTT	CASSIGQGARGSPLHF
TRBV7-7	.	.	TRBJ2-5	TGTGCCAGCACCCTCGCACTCCAAGAGACCCAGTACTTC	CASTLALQETQYF
TRBV5-6	.	once	TRBJ2-5	TGTGCCAGCAGCTTTAAAGAGACCCAGTACTTC	CASSFKETQYF
TRBV6-5	.	.	TRBJ1-2	TGTGCCAGCAGTTACTTAGGGACTAGTGGCTACACCTTC	CASSYLGTSGYTF
TRBV30	.	.	TRBJ1-5	TGTGCCTGGAGTGTTATATCCAGGGGCAGGAGCAATCAGCCCCAGCATTTT	CAWSVISRGRSNQPQHF
TRBV6-1	TRBD1	.	TRBJ2-7	TGTGCCAGCAGTGACCGGGACAGGATCGGGCAGTACTTC	CASSDRDRIGQYF
TRBV19	.	.	TRBJ1-5	TGTGCCAGTACGTCACAGGCGGGGCGCAATCAGCCCCAGCATTTT	CASTSQAGRNQPQHF
TRBV5-1	.	few	TRBJ2-3	TGCGCCAGCAGCCTTCGGGCCACAGATACGCAGTATTTT	CASSLRATDTQYF
TRBV5-1	.	.	TRBJ2-3	TGCGCCAGCAGCTTGAGCGAATTCACAGATACGCAGTATTTT	CASSLSEFTDTQYF
TRBV2	.	.	TRBJ2-3	TGTGCCAGCAGTTCAGCCGGGACTAGCACAGATACGCAGTATTTT	CASSSAGTSTDTQYF
TRBV5-1	TRBD2	.	TRBJ2-2	TGCGCCAGTACGAGACTAGCGGGGGGGTCCACCGGGGAGCTGTTTTTT	CASTRLAGGSTGELFF
TRBV28	.	.	TRBJ1-2	TGTGCCAGCAGTTTAGGAGCTAACTATGGCTACACCTTC	CASSLGANYGYTF
TRBV9	TRBD2	.	TRBJ2-5	TGTGCCAGCAGCCCCGGGACTAGGAAGTCAGAGACCCAGTACTTC	CASSPGTRKSETQYF
TRBV7-2	.	.	TRBJ1-1	TGTGCCAGCAGCTTAGCGCCCGCGGGAGGGGGCACTGAAGCTTTCTTT	CASSLAPAGGGTEAFF
TRBV5-8	.	.	TRBJ2-4	TGTGCCAGCAGCTTTGGACAGGCGGGGTTAGCCAAAAACATTCAGTACTTC	CASSFGQAGLAKNIQYF
TRBV19	.	.	TRBJ2-4	TGTGCCAGTAGTATAGATCGGTCCGTTAGTTTGGCCAAAAACATTCAGTACTTC	CASSIDRSVSLAKNIQYF
TRBV6-1	.	.	TRBJ2-3	TGTGCCAGCAGTGCTCTACGGACGGCAGATACGCAGTATTTT	CASSALRTADTQYF
TRBV5-4	.	.	TRBJ2-2	TGTGCCAGCAGCTTGGGGGTGGCCGGACTCACCGGGGAGCTGTTTTTT	CASSLGVAGLTGELFF
TRBV5-6	TRBD2	few	TRBJ2-7	TGTGCCAGCAGCTTGAAGCGGGGGGGACTCTACGAGCAGTACTTC	CASSLKRGGLYEQYF
TRBV5-1	.	.	TRBJ2-5	TGCGCCAGCAGCTTAGAGGCAGGGACTCAAGAGACCCAGTACTTC	CASSLEAGTQETQYF
TRBV20-1	.	.	TRBJ1-1	TGCAGTGTTTGGGGGGACACTGAAGCTTTCTTT	CSVWGDTEAFF
TRBV28	.	.	TRBJ1-4	TGTGCCAGCAGATCTGGGGGGGGCCCTAATGAAAAACTGTTTTTT	CASRSGGGPNEKLFF
TRBV6-1	.	.	TRBJ2-1	TGTGCCAGCAGTGAAGGAGGGTTTGGGGGGATCAATGAGCAGTTCTTC	CASSEGGFGGINEQFF
TRBV7-9	TRBD2	.	TRBJ2-1	TGTGCCAGCAGCCCTTGGACTAGCGGGGGGGACAATGAGCAGTTCTTC	CASSPWTSGGDNEQFF
TRBV6-1	TRBD1	.	TRBJ1-3	TGTGCCAGCAGACGAAAGGGACAGTCAGGAAACACCATATATTTT	CASRRKGQSGNTIYF